These 20 T cell receptor beta chains share one sample of origin, sequenced in a study of cytotoxic CD8 clonotypes in ibrutinib-treated CLL. The protocol was immunoSEQ multiplex PCR, while the TCRdb copy is restricted to in-frame clones and leaves out a portion. The table includes 300,000 or so clones, under 70% detected once. The sample consisted of PBMCs, taken after 36 months of ibrutinib treatment. The origin of the receptors is a human donor with chronic lymphocytic leukemia.

The chain links TRBV7-6 to TRBJ2-6; D unclear. The CDR3 contains 13 residues. Germline V lookup: CDR1 SGHVS, CDR2 FNYEAQ. Deletions cut 5 bases from V and 4 bases from J, with 6 bases between. This CDR3 reads CASSQSGANVLTF. Written as DNA, the CDR3 is TGTGCCAGCAGCCAGTCGGGGGCCAACGTCCTGACTTTC. The entire variable domain, with the rest obtained from reference TRBV7-6 and TRBJ2-6, is as follows: GAGVSQSPRYKVTKRGQDVALRCDPISGHVSLYWYRQALGQGPEFLTYFNYEAQQDKSGLPNDRFSAERPEGSISTLTIQRTEQRDSAMYRCASSQSGANVLTFGAGSRLTVL.

This clone was seen only once. The rearrangement joins TRBV6-5 to TRBJ1-6, with D hard to call. CDR1 MNHEY and CDR2 SVGAGI come from the germline V gene. This CDR3 spans 16 amino acids. The V and J ends lost 0 bases and 0 bases respectively, with 6 bases between them. The CDR3 spells CASSYSGLSYNSPLHF. CDR3 nucleotides: TGTGCCAGCAGTTACTCCGGGCTCTCCTATAATTCACCCCTCCACTTT.

The J gene is TRBJ1-1, the V gene TRBV6-5, with D perhaps TRBD1 (6 bases). V lost 2 bases to trimming and J lost 4 bases, with 11 bases between them. Germline-derived CDR1 and CDR2 are MNHEY and SVGAGI. The CDR3 contains 14 residues. The CDR3 sequence is CASSYTGRVTEAFF. The CDR3 region has the DNA TGTGCCAGCAGTTACACAGGGAGGGTCACTGAAGCTTTCTTT.

This rearrangement joins TRBV9 to TRBJ2-2; D uncertain. The CDR3 has 14 amino acids. Trimming shortened V by 1 base and J by 2 bases, and 6 bases separated the two germline ends. Germline V gene lookup returns CDR1 SGDLS and CDR2 YYNGEE. CDR3 in DNA: TGTGCCAGCAGCGTATATAGTAACACCGGGGAGCTGTTTTTT. Translated, it gives CASSVYSNTGELFF. The whole variable domain, filled in from reference TRBV9 and TRBJ2-2, reads DSGVTQTPKHLITATGQRVTLRCSPRSGDLSVYWYQQSLDQGLQFLIQYYNGEERAKGNILERFSAQQFPDLHSELNLSSLELGDSALYFCASSVYSNTGELFFGEGSRLTVL.

The rearrangement joins TRBV19 to TRBJ2-1; D gene uncertain. CDR3 length equals 15 residues. Germline V CDR1 and CDR2: LNHDA, SQIVND (reference sequence). Trimming took 5 bases from V and 4 from J, leaving 15 bases between them. CDR3 residues: CASSSRPSPYNEQFF. The CDR3 coding sequence is TGTGCCAGTAGTTCTCGGCCGAGCCCATACAATGAGCAGTTCTTC.

The rearrangement uses TRBV29-1 and TRBJ1-3; D perhaps matches TRBD1 (5 bases). The CDR3 sequence is 14 residues long. Per the germline V gene, CDR1 is SQVTM and CDR2 is ANQGSEA. V was cut by 3 bases and J by 0 bases, with 9 bases left in between. In DNA, the CDR3 is TGCAGCGTTGACTCAGGGATCTCTGGAAACACCATATATTTT. Translating it yields CSVDSGISGNTIYF.

This chain links TRBV20-1 with TRBJ2-5; the D is unclear. The CDR3 contains 11 residues. The germline V and J ends were trimmed by 6 bases and 4 bases, with 9 bases remaining between them. Germline-derived CDR1 and CDR2 are DFQATT and SNEGSKA (reference sequence). The CDR3 DNA reads TGCAGTGCAAGGCAGCGAGAGACCCAGTACTTC. This gives the protein CSARQRETQYF.

This clone showed up just once. The V gene is TRBV5-1, the J gene TRBJ2-1, with D perhaps TRBD1 (6 bases). Germline V gene data show CDR1 as SGHRS and CDR2 as YFSETQ. This CDR3 is 13 amino acids long. The V and J ends lost 0 bases and 10 bases respectively, with 11 bases between them. The CDR3 bases are TGCGCCAGCAGCTTGGCCAGGGGTGGGGAGCAGTTCTTC. It specifies CASSLARGGEQFF.

The chain combines TRBV19 with TRBJ1-2, with TRBD1 matching over 8 bases. V was clipped by 7 bases and J by 8 bases; unmatched bases: 9. The CDR3 loop spans 13 amino acids. Germline-derived CDR1 and CDR2 are LNHDA and SQIVND (reference sequence). The CDR3 here is CASNPTGEGGYTF. CDR3 sequence (DNA): TGTGCCAGTAATCCGACAGGGGAAGGGGGCTACACCTTC.

The rearrangement links TRBV28 to TRBJ2-3; no clear D gene. V gave up 3 bases and J gave up 9 bases, with 10 bases separating them. The CDR3 runs 12 residues. Per germline, CDR1 MDHEN and CDR2 SYDVKM. For the CDR3, the DNA is TGTGCCAGCAGTTTTAGGGCAGCGACGCAGTATTTT. Protein product: CASSFRAATQYF.

V usage is TRBV5-1 and J usage is TRBJ2-4; D gene uncertain. The CDR3 covers 15 residues. The V end was cut by 2 bases, the J end by 7 bases, with 16 bases between. CDR1 and CDR2 from the germline V gene are SGHRS and YFSETQ. As DNA, the CDR3 is TGCGCCAGCAGCTTCGGCCTTTCCTCCACTAACATTCAGTACTTC. Translated, it gives CASSFGLSSTNIQYF.

The rearrangement uses TRBV6-1 and TRBJ2-5; D tentatively reads TRBD1 or TRBD2 (5 bases each). Trimming left V 4 bases short and J 5 bases short, with 8 bases between. The CDR3 has 12 amino acids. Germline values: CDR1 MNHNS, CDR2 SASEGT. The DNA of the CDR3 is TGTGCCAGCAGTGGGGGACCCGAGACCCAGTACTTC. As protein: CASSGGPETQYF.

The table lists this clone with a few counts. The rearrangement links TRBV6-1 to TRBJ1-5; weak D call: TRBD1 (5 bases). The germline V and J ends were trimmed by 6 bases and 4 bases, with 13 bases remaining between them. The CDR3 is made up of 14 amino acids. CDR1 MNHNS and CDR2 SASEGT come from the germline V gene. The CDR3 DNA is TGTGCCAGCAGAGCGACAGCGTTGAATCAGCCCCAGCATTTT. Translated: CASRATALNQPQHF.

The chain employs TRBV7-9 and TRBJ2-7, with D possibly TRBD1 on 5 matching bases. The CDR3 length is 14 residues. Looked up from germline, CDR1 is SEHNR and CDR2 is FQNEAQ (reference sequence). Deletions cut 4 bases from V and 2 bases from J, with 12 bases between. The CDR3 reads CASSSTQGTYEQYF. The CDR3 bases are TGTGCCAGCAGCTCTACCCAGGGTACCTACGAGCAGTACTTC.

J is TRBJ2-2 and V is TRBV2; D call uncertain. Germline V CDR1 and CDR2: SNHLY, FYNNEI. V was clipped by 8 bases and J by 1 base, with 14 bases between them. The CDR3 runs to 15 residues. The CDR3, as DNA: TGTGCCAGCTCTTTCGTTGAGAGGAACACCGGGGAGCTGTTTTTT. Its translation: CASSFVERNTGELFF.

The chain joins TRBV4-1 to TRBJ2-3; no definite D call. CDR3 length equals 13 residues. The germline V gene encodes CDR1 MGHRA and CDR2 YSYEKL. Trimming stripped 4 bases from V and 6 bases from J, with 11 bases between. DNA for the CDR3: TGCGCCAGCAGCCCCAAAATGCCCGATACGCAGTATTTT. Its translation is CASSPKMPDTQYF.

The chain carries TRBV15 and TRBJ2-7, with TRBD1 identical over 8 bases. The V gene end was trimmed by 1 base and the J gene end by 2 bases; junction bases not matched to a gene: 7. The length of the CDR3 is 16 residues. Germline CDR1 LNHNV, CDR2 YYDKDF (reference sequence). The chain's CDR3 is CATSRGRRDRTYEQYF. The DNA for the CDR3 is TGTGCCACCAGCAGAGGACGTCGGGACAGGACCTACGAGCAGTACTTC.

This chain links TRBV10-3 with TRBJ1-1; the D is unclear. This CDR3 region has 16 residues. From germline, CDR1 is ENHRY and CDR2 SYGVKD. Trimming removed 3 bases at V and 1 base at J, with 15 bases between. For the CDR3, the DNA is TGTGCCATCAGTGAAGATGTCTTCGGGAAGAACACTGAAGCTTTCTTT. Translating it yields CAISEDVFGKNTEAFF.

This chain links TRBV7-3 with TRBJ2-7, with 7 bases lining up with TRBD2. Germline assignment: CDR1 SGHTA and CDR2 FQGTGA. The trim removed 3 bases at V and 1 base at J, leaving 6 bases unmatched. The CDR3 runs 15 residues. The CDR3 sequence is CASSFPGLPSYEQYF. CDR3 DNA sequence: TGTGCCAGCAGCTTTCCGGGACTACCGTCCTACGAGCAGTACTTC.

This chain links TRBV5-8 with TRBJ1-6; D is possibly TRBD1 (5 bases). The V end was cut by 6 bases, the J end by 6 bases, with 16 bases between. Germline-derived CDR1 and CDR2 are SGHTS and YDEGEE. The CDR3 length is 15 residues. The CDR3 DNA reads TGTGCCAGCACGTCCGGGACGGCAGCTAATTCACCCCTCCACTTT. Translating it yields CASTSGTAANSPLHF.